Included here is one T cell receptor beta chain sequence, with context. The sample contains more than one DNA sequence encoding this CDR3. These data belong to a study of blood T cell repertoires in COVID-19. For the study at large: PBMCs, B-cell-depleted T cells, or T cells were the source of the cDNA or gDNA that made up the material.

Enrolled through a virtual design, the participants were between roughly 18 and 100 years of age and came from fewer than 30 US areas. Clinical history reported by participants formed the basis on which cohorts were assigned. Germline CDR1 reads SGDLS; CDR2 reads YYNGEE. Trimming took 0 bases from V and 2 from J; bases not matched to a gene: 2. This CDR3 has 14 amino acids. In the original processing: From reference gene primer amplification, estimates of nucleated cell counts were derived. Only in-frame clones appear in the TCRdb table, and some are missing; sequencing was by immunoSEQ multiplex PCR. That table gives V, J and clone size, and the DNA gave D and trimming. The repertoire consists of 120,000 to 150,000 clones, with 84% occurring once and the leading ten covering around 3.9%.

This TCR was recovered from a man between 45 and 60 years old in a cohort exposed to, infected with or recovered from COVID-19 (not recorded which). The chain is built from TRBV9 and TRBJ2-7, with 7 nucleotides matching TRBD1. The sample comprised PBMCs or T cells enriched from blood (not recorded which). CDR3 protein: CASSVGGTAYEQYF. CDR3 bases: TGTGCCAGCAGCGTAGGGGGGACAGCCTACGAGCAGTACTTC.